This passage covers 14 T cell receptor beta chains from one sample sequenced in a study of cytomegalovirus exposure and HLA in healthy donors. Researchers ran the PCR with 60 Vbeta and 13 Jbeta primers. Sequencing used immunoSEQ multiplex PCR; TCRdb keeps in-frame clones, though not all of them. Of about 99,000 clones detected, over 70% appear once; the ten largest clones hold approximately 4%. The sample was PBMCs. The receptors stem from a man aged 50 to 59 in good health and CMV-seropositive.

This chain joins TRBV19 and TRBJ2-5; the D gene is possibly TRBD1 (6 bases). The germline V gene has CDR1 LNHDA and CDR2 SQIVND (reference sequence). The CDR3 consists of 13 residues. V lost 5 bases and J lost 0, with 7 bases in between. CDR3 sequence (DNA): TGTGCCAGTAGTTGGACAGACCAAGAGACCCAGTACTTC. Translating it yields CASSWTDQETQYF.

This rearrangement joins TRBV7-2 to TRBJ2-7, with D unclear. Between the trimmed V and J ends, which lost 2 bases and 2 bases, there was a span of 13 bases. Germline V gene data show CDR1 as SGHTA and CDR2 as FQGNSA. The CDR3 runs 15 residues. CDR3 amino acids: CASSLRLIDPYEQYF. DNA for the CDR3: TGTGCCAGCAGCTTACGGTTAATAGATCCCTACGAGCAGTACTTC.

The sample holds one count of this clone. V gene TRBV9 combines with J gene TRBJ1-2; 7 bases agree with TRBD1. V trimming: 4 bases; J trimming: 0 bases; junction bases outside the gene matches: 9. From germline, CDR1 is SGDLS and CDR2 YYNGEE. The CDR3 has 16 residues. CDR3 residues: CASSPRQGPANYGYTF. The CDR3 nucleotides are TGTGCCAGCAGCCCCCGACAGGGCCCAGCTAACTATGGCTACACCTTC. The full variable domain, completed using reference TRBV9 and TRBJ1-2, is DSGVTQTPKHLITATGQRVTLRCSPRSGDLSVYWYQQSLDQGLQFLIQYYNGEERAKGNILERFSAQQFPDLHSELNLSSLELGDSALYFCASSPRQGPANYGYTFGSGTRLTVV.

This clone came up a few times. The genes are TRBV11-3 and TRBJ1-2; perhaps TRBD1 as D (6 bases). The CDR3 is 16 amino acids. V was shortened by 3 bases and J by 0 bases, with 14 bases between the two germline ends. The germline CDR1 and CDR2 sequences are SGHNT and YENEEA. The CDR3 loop is CASSLQTGPSNYGYTF. In DNA form, the CDR3 reads TGTGCCAGCAGCTTGCAGACAGGCCCTTCTAACTATGGCTACACCTTC.

V is TRBV28 and J is TRBJ1-5, with 7 bases aligning to TRBD1. J lost 4 bases, V lost 3 bases, and 9 bases had no gene match. The CDR3 is made up of 16 amino acids. Germline loops: CDR1 MDHEN, CDR2 SYDVKM. CDR3 DNA: TGTGCCAGCAGTTTGTTAGACAGGGCCTCTAATCAGCCCCAGCATTTT. Its protein is CASSLLDRASNQPQHF.

CDR3 loop: CASSLRTRGTGELFF. CDR3 bases: TGTGCCAGCAGCTTGAGGACTAGAGGGACCGGGGAGCTGTTTTTT. V usage is TRBV7-2 and J usage is TRBJ2-2, with 7 bases that match TRBD2. The V gene end was trimmed by 3 bases and the J gene end by 5 bases; junction bases not matched to a gene: 6. Germline CDR1 and CDR2: SGHTA and FQGNSA. The CDR3 has 15 amino acids.

This clone was detected a few times. The chain combines TRBV29-1 with TRBJ2-4, with 8 bases matching TRBD1. The CDR3 consists of 13 residues. Per the germline V gene, CDR1 is SQVTM and CDR2 is ANQGSEA. With 4 bases clipped from V and 2 bases from J, the junction kept 1 base outside the gene matches. This CDR3 is CSVGQGTKNIQYF. The CDR3 bases are TGCAGCGTTGGACAGGGGACCAAAAACATTCAGTACTTC.

This clone was recorded once. The J gene is TRBJ2-7, the V gene TRBV19; perhaps TRBD2 as D (6 bases). This CDR3 spans 15 amino acids. V gave up 3 bases and J gave up 0 bases, with 12 bases separating them. Germline lookup yields CDR1 LNHDA and CDR2 SQIVND (reference sequence). The CDR3 reads CASSMRGSDSYEQYF. The CDR3 coding sequence is TGTGCCAGTAGTATGCGGGGTAGCGACTCCTACGAGCAGTACTTC.

The genes are TRBV19 and TRBJ2-4; D might be TRBD2 (5 bases). CDR3 length: 13 residues. Trimming pared 0 bases from V and 10 bases from J, leaving 10 bases between. Per the germline V gene, CDR1 is LNHDA and CDR2 is SQIVND (reference sequence). CDR3 coding DNA: TGTGCCAGTAGTATAGAGACGGGGAGTATTCAGTACTTC. Translated, it gives CASSIETGSIQYF. The full variable domain, rest sourced from reference TRBV19 and TRBJ2-4, is DGGITQSPKYLFRKEGQNVTLSCEQNLNHDAMYWYRQDPGQGLRLIYYSQIVNDFQKGDIAEGYSVSREKKESFPLTVTSAQKNPTAFYLCASSIETGSIQYFGAGTRLSVL.

V usage is TRBV7-2 and J usage is TRBJ2-2; TRBD2 matches at 13 bases. The V and J ends lost 3 bases and 4 bases, in that order; junction bases with no gene match: 8. This CDR3 has 18 residues. Germline V gives CDR1 SGHTA, CDR2 FQGNSA. CDR3 sequence reads: CASSFSTSGRAGTGELFF. DNA of the CDR3: TGTGCCAGCAGCTTTTCAACTAGCGGGAGGGCGGGCACCGGGGAGCTGTTTTTT. Combining the CDR3 with reference TRBV7-2 and TRBJ2-2 gives the whole variable domain GAGVSQSPSNKVTEKGKDVELRCDPISGHTALYWYRQSLGQGLEFLIYFQGNSAPDKSGLPSDRFSAERTGGSVSTLTIQRTQQEDSAVYLCASSFSTSGRAGTGELFFGEGSRLTVL.

The chain uses TRBV18 and TRBJ2-5; D is ambiguous. CDR3 size: 14 residues. The ends were cut back, 0 bases at V and 2 bases at J, with 7 bases in the middle. The germline gives CDR1 KGHSH, CDR2 LQKENI. The CDR3 DNA reads TGTGCCAGCTCACCACCGGGCTTACAAGAGACCCAGTACTTC. Translated: CASSPPGLQETQYF.

V gene TRBV15 combines with J gene TRBJ1-2, with 10 bases identical to TRBD1. The CDR3 has 16 residues. Germline CDR1 and CDR2: LNHNV and YYDKDF (reference sequence). V was pared by 2 bases and J by 4 bases, with 7 bases of the junction left unmatched. The CDR3 nucleotides read TGTGCCACCAGCAGAAACCCGGGACAGGGGAGCTATGGCTACACCTTC. Translated: CATSRNPGQGSYGYTF.

This chain connects TRBV4-2 to TRBJ2-1, with 8 bases aligning to TRBD1. Trimming took 0 bases from V and 9 from J; bases not matched to a gene: 7. CDR1 LGHNA and CDR2 YNFKEQ come from the germline V gene. The CDR3 runs 15 residues. The CDR3 DNA is TGTGCCAGCAGCCAAGAGGGGCAGGGGGCGCGTGAGCAGTTCTTC. This gives the protein CASSQEGQGAREQFF.

This chain joins TRBV9 and TRBJ2-5; maybe TRBD2 (6 bases). The end of the DNA fits TRBJ2-7 better, so the J call may be wrong. The CDR3 is made up of 15 amino acids. Germline V gene data show CDR1 as SGDLS and CDR2 as YYNGEE. The CDR3 loop reads CASSVGSAGTYEQYF. DNA for the CDR3: TGTGCCAGCAGCGTAGGGTCCGCGGGGACCTACGAGCAGTACTTC.